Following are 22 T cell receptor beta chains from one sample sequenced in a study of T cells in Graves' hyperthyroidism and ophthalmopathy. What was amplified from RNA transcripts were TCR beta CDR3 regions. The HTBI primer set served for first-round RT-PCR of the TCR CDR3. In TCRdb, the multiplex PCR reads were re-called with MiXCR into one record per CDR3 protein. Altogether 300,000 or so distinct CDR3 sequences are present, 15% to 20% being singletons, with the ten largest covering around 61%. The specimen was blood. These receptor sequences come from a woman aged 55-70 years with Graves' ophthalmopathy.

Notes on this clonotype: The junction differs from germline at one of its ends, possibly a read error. CDR3 coding DNA: TGTGTCAGCAGCCTGGGGGGGCCTAGCGGGGTCCTCTACGAGCAGTACTTC. This encodes CVSSLGGPSGVLYEQYF. The chain is built from TRBV5-6 and TRBJ2-7, with 9 nucleotides matching TRBD2. CDR1 and CDR2 from the germline V gene are SGHDT and YYEEEE. The CDR3 is made up of 17 amino acids.

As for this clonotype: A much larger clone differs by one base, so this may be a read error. In nucleotides, the CDR3 is TGTGCCAGCAGCTTAGGAATGGAATCTGGCCACACCTTC. Amino acids: CASSLGMESGHTF. V usage is TRBV7-2 and J usage is TRBJ1-2; D is uncertain. CDR1 is SGHTA, CDR2 FQGNSA, per germline. The CDR3 has 13 residues. Full variable domain (rest looked up from reference TRBV7-2 and TRBJ1-2): GAGVSQSPSNKVTEKGKDVELRCDPISGHTALYWYRQSLGQGLEFLIYFQGNSAPDKSGLPSDRFSAERTGGSVSTLTIQRTQQEDSAVYLCASSLGMESGHTFGSGTRLTVV.

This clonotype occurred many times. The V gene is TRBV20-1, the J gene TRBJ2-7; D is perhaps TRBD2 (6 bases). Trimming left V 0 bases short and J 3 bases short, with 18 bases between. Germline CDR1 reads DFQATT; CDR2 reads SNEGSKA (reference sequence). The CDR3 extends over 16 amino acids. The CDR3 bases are TGCAGTGCTAGAGATGCCCGTACTAGCCCAAACTACGAGCAGTACTTC. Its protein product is CSARDARTSPNYEQYF.

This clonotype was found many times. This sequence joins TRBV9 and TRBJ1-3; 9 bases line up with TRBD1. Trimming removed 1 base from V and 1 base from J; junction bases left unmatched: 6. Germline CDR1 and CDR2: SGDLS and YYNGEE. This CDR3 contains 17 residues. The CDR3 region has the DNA TGTGCCAGCAGCGTATCGGTAGGGACAGGGTCTGGAAACACCATATATTTT. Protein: CASSVSVGTGSGNTIYF.

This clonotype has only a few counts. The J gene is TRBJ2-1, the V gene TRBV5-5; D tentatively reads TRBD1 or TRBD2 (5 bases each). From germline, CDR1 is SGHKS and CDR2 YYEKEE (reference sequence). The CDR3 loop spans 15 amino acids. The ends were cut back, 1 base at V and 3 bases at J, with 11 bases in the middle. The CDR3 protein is CASSLYGTNYNEQFF. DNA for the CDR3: TGTGCCAGCAGCTTGTACGGGACGAACTACAATGAGCAGTTCTTC.

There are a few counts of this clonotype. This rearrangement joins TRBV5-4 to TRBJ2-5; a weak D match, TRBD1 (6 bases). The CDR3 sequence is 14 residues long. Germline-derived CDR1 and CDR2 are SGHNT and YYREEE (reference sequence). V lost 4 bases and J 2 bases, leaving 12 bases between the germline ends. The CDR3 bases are TGTGCCAGCAGCCAAGACAGGCAACAAGAGACCCAGTACTTC. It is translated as CASSQDRQQETQYF.

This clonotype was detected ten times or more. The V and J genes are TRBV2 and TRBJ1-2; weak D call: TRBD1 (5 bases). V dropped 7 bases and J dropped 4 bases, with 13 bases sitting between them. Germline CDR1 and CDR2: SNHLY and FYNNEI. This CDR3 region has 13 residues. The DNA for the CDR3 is TGTGCCAGCACTGTAACTGGGGGCTATGGCTACACCTTC. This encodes CASTVTGGYGYTF.

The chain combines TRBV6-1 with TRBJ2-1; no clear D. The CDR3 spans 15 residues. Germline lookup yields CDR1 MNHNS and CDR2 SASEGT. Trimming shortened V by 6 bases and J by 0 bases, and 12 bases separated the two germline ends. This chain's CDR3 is CASSVDTISYNEQFF. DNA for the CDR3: TGTGCCAGCAGCGTTGACACTATCTCCTACAATGAGCAGTTCTTC.

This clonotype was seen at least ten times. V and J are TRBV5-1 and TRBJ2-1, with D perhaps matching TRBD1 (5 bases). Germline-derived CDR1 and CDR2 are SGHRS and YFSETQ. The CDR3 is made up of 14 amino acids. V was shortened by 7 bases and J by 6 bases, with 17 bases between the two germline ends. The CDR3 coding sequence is TGCGCCAGCGCCCCAAAAGGGGTAGTCAATGAGCAGTTCTTC. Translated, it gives CASAPKGVVNEQFF.

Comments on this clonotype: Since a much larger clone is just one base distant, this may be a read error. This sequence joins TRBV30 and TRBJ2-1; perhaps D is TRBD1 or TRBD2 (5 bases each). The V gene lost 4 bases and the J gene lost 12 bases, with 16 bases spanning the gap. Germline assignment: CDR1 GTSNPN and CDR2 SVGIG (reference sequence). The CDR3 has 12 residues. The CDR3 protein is CAWIPRGDGQFF. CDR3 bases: TGTGCCTGGATCCCCCGGGGCGATGGGCAGTTCTTC.

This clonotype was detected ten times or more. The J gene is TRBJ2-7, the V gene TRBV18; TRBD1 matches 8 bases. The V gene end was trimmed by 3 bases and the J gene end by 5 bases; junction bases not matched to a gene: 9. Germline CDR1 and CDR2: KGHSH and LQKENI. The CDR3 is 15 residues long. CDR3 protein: CASSPWTGRIDEQYF. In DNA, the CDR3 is TGTGCCAGCTCACCCTGGACAGGGCGCATCGACGAGCAGTACTTC.

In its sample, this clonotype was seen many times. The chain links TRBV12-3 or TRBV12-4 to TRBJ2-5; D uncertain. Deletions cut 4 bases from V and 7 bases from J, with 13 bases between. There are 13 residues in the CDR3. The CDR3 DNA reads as TGTGCCAGCAGTTCTACAACCTGGGGGACCCAGTACTTC. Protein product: CASSSTTWGTQYF.

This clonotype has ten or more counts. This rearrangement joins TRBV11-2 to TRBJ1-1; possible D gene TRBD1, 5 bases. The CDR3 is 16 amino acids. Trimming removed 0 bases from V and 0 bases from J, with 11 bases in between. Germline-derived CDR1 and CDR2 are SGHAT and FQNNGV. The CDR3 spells CASSLDRTTMNTEAFF. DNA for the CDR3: TGTGCCAGCAGCTTAGATAGGACAACAATGAACACTGAAGCTTTCTTT.

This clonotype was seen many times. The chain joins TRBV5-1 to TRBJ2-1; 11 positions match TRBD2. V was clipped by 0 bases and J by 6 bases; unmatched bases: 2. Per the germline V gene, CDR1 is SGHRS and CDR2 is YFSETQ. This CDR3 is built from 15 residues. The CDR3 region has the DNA TGCGCCAGCAGCTTGGAACTAGCGGGAGTCAATGAGCAGTTCTTC. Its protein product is CASSLELAGVNEQFF.

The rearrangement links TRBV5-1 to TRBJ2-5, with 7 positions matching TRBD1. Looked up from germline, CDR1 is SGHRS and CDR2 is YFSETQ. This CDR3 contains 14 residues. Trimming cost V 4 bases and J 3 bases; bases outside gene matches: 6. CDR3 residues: CASSANTGEETQYF. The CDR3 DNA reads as TGCGCCAGCAGCGCTAATACAGGGGAAGAGACCCAGTACTTC.

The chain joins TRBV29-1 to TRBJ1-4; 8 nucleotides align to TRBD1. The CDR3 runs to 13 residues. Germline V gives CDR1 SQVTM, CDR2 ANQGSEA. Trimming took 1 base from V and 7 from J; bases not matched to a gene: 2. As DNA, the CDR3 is TGCAGCGTTGAAGGACAGGGGAGTGAAAAACTGTTTTTT. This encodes CSVEGQGSEKLFF.

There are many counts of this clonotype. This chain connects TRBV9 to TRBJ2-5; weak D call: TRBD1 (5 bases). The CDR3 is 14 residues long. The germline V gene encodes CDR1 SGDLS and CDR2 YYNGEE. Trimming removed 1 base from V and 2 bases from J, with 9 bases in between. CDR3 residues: CASSVQGWQETQYF. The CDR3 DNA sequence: TGTGCCAGCAGCGTACAGGGTTGGCAAGAGACCCAGTACTTC.

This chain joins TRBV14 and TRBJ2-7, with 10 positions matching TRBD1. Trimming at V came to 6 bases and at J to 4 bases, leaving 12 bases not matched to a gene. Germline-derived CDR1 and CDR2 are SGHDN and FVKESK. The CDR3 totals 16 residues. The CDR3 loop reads CASSHLLGQGGYEQYF. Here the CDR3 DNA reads TGTGCCAGCAGTCATTTGCTCGGACAGGGGGGATACGAGCAGTACTTC.

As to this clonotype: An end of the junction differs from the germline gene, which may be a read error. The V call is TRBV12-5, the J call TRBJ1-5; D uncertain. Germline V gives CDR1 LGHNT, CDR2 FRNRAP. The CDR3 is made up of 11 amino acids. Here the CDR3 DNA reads TGTGCTAGTGGTTTGGTAGATGTACGGGATTTT. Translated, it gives CASGLVDVRDF.

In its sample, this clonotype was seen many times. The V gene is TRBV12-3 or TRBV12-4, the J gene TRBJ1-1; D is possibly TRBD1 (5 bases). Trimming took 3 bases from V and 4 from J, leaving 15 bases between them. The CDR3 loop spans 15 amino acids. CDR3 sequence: CASSFSGVGSTEAFF. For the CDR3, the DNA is TGTGCCAGCAGTTTCTCGGGGGTCGGGAGCACTGAAGCTTTCTTT.

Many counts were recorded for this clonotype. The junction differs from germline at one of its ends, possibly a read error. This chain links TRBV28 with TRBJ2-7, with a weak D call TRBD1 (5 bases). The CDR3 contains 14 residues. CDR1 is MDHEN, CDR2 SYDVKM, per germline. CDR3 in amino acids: CASSLGATSYEEHF. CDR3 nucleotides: TGTGCCAGCAGTTTAGGGGCCACGTCCTACGAAGAGCACTTC.

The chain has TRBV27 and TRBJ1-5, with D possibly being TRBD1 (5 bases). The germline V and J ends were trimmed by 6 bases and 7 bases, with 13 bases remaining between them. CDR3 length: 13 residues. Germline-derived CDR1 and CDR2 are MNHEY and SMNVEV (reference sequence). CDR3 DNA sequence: TGTGCCAGCAGCGAATTCAGGGAGCAGCCCCAGCATTTT. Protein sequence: CASSEFREQPQHF.